This T cell receptor beta chain was recorded in a study of T cells expressing NK-cell markers. The CDR3 contains 14 residues. The V gene's germline CDR1 is MNHEY and CDR2 SVGAGI. TCRdb derives one entry per CDR3 protein from the 5' RACE reads, leaving out DNA. Listed are over 250,000 distinct CDR3 sequences; roughly 4.2% falls within the top ten. The sequenced material came from blood T cells: a sorted CD56 or NKG2C T cell subset, CD4+ or CD8+ T cells, or bulk PBMC T cells (not recorded which). The V call is TRBV6-5, the J call TRBJ2-3. The sequence was obtained from a woman aged 18 to 69 in good health. The CDR3 sequence is CASSYTRPTDTQYF.